The 2 T cell receptor beta chains reported below all come from one sample, sequenced in a study of vaccination and CD4 T cells after COVID-19. The Oncomine TCR Beta short-read assay sequenced DNA from cultured CD4+ T cells. The genomic DNA was obtained from cultured CD4+ T cells by extraction with the QIAamp micro DNA kit. TCRdb reprocessed the PCR reads via MiXCR and lists one record per CDR3 protein. The sample records under 11,000 distinct CDR3 sequences, under 40% being singletons. These receptors have no identified antigens. The treatment denotes: approximately 11-day PBMC culture with coronavirus spike peptide pools or control peptides (ViraFEST assay). CD4+ T cells of the unexposed donor were collected before the COVID-19 pandemic (2011-2018). The specimen sequenced was CD4+ T cells from blood, cultured in vitro. These receptors originate from a human donor in good health.

This clonotype was counted between two and nine times. The CDR3 sequence: CATSDLIDTQYF. CDR3 nucleotides: TGTGCCACCAGTGATTTGATAGATACGCAGTATTTT. J is TRBJ2-3 and V is TRBV24-1, with D unclear. The CDR3 is 12 residues long. CDR1 and CDR2 from the germline V gene are KGHDR and SFDVKD. The V and J ends lost 0 bases and 5 bases respectively, with 2 bases between them.

The chain couples TRBV6-2 or TRBV6-3 to TRBJ2-3; D tentatively reads TRBD1 or TRBD2 (5 bases each). Between the trimmed V and J ends, which lost 4 bases and 4 bases, there was a span of 21 bases. Germline-derived CDR1 and CDR2 are MNHEY and SVGEGT. The CDR3 contains 17 residues. CDR3 region: CASSFLPGTPPPDTQYF. In nucleotides, the CDR3 is TGTGCCAGCAGTTTCCTACCCGGGACCCCACCCCCAGATACGCAGTATTTT.